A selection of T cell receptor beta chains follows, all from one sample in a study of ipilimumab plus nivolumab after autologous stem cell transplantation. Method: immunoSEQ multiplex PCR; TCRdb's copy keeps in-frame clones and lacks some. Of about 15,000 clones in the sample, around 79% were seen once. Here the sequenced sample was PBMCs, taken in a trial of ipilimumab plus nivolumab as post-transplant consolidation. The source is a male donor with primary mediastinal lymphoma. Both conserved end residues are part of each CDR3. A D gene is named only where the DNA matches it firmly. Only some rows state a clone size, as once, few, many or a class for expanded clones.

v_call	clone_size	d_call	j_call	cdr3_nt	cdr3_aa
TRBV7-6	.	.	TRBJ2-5	TGTGCCAGCAGCTTAGCGGGGGTTCGAGAGACCCAGTACTTC	CASSLAGVRETQYF
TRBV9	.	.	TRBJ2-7	TGTGCCAGCAGCGCCTCACAGGGCCACGAGCAGTACTTC	CASSASQGHEQYF
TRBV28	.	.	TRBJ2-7	TGTGCCAGCAGTTTTGTTTCCTACGAGCAGTACTTC	CASSFVSYEQYF
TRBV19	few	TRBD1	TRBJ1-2	TGTGCCAGTAGCTCCCCGGGACAGGCTCTCGGCTACACCTTC	CASSSPGQALGYTF
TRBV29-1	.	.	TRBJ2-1	TGCAGCGTTCTTGGTCCCGGGACGAAGGCCCAGTTCTTC	CSVLGPGTKAQFF
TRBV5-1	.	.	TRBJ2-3	TGCGCCAGCAGCACCGCTCCCACAGATCCCCGATGGGGTACGCAGTATTTT	CASSTAPTDPRWGTQYF
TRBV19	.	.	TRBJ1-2	TGTGCCAGTAGTATCCAAGGGTATGGCTACACCTTC	CASSIQGYGYTF
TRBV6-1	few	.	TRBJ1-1	TGTGCCAGCAGTGACCCTAGTGAAGCTTTCTTT	CASSDPSEAFF
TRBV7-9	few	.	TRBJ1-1	TGTGCCAGCAGCTCCCTGAGTTGGGGAGACGCTGAAGCTTTCTTT	CASSSLSWGDAEAFF
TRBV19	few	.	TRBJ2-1	TGTGCCAGTAGTGTACGGGAAGCTCGCCGTGAGCAGTTCTTC	CASSVREARREQFF
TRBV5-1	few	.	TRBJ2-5	TGCGCCAGCAGCTTGGCCCGGGTAGCCGGTGAGACCCAGTACTTC	CASSLARVAGETQYF
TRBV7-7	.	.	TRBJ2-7	TGTGCTAGCAGCTTAGATTGGGGGGCGGACTACGAGCAGTACTTC	CASSLDWGADYEQYF
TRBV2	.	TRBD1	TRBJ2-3	TGTGCCAGTTATACGGGACAGGGCTCAGATACGCAGTATTTT	CASYTGQGSDTQYF
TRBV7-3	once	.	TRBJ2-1	TGTGCCAGCAGCCCAACAACCTACAATGAGCAGTTCTTC	CASSPTTYNEQFF
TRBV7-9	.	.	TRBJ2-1	TGTGCCAGCAGCTTAATCGACGACGGTGAGCAGTTCTTC	CASSLIDDGEQFF
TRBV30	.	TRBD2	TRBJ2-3	TGTGCCTGGAGTGCCCGCCCTCGGCGACTAGCGGGGGGCACAGATACGCAGTATTTT	CAWSARPRRLAGGTDTQYF
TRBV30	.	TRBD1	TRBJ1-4	TGTGCCTGGAGTCCCCTACCCCCGACAGGGCGAGAAAAACTGTTTTTT	CAWSPLPPTGREKLFF
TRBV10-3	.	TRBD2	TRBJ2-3	TGTGCCATCAAGCGGGAGAGCACAGATACGCAGTATTTT	CAIKRESTDTQYF
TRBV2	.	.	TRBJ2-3	TGTGCCAGCAGTGACGGGGGTGGGGGCACAGATACGCAGTATTTT	CASSDGGGGTDTQYF
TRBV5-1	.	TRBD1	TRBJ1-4	TGCGCCAGCAGCAGCGGGGACAGTACTAATGAAAAACTGTTTTTT	CASSSGDSTNEKLFF
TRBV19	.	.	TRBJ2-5	TGTGCCAGTAGTACAAGTGCCCAAGAGACCCAGTACTTC	CASSTSAQETQYF
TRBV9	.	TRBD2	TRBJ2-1	TGTGCCAGCAGCATAGCGGGGAGCTCCTACAATGAGCAGTTCTTC	CASSIAGSSYNEQFF
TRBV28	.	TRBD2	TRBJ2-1	TGTGCCAGCAGCGAACTAGCGGGAGGGTTCTACAATGAGCAGTTCTTC	CASSELAGGFYNEQFF
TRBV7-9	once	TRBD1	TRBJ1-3	TGTGCCAGCAGCGTACAGGGGGACGGAAACACCATATATTTT	CASSVQGDGNTIYF
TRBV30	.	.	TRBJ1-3	TGTGCCTGGAGTGGCTTCCAGTGGCTGTCCTCTGGAAACACCATATATTTT	CAWSGFQWLSSGNTIYF